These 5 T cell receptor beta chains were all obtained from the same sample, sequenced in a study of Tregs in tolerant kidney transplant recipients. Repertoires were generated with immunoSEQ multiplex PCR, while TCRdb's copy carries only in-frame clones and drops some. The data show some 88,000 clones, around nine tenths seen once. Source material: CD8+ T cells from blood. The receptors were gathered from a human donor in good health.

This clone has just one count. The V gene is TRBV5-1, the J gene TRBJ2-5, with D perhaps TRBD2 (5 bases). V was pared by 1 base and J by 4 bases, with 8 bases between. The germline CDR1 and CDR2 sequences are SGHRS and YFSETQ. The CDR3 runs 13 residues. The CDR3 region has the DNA TGCGCCAGCAGCTTGTCCCGGGGAGAGACCCAGTACTTC. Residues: CASSLSRGETQYF. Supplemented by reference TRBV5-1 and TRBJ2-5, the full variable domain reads KAGVTQTPRYLIKTRGQQVTLSCSPISGHRSVSWYQQTPGQGLQFLFEYFSETQRNKGNFPGRFSGRQFSNSRSEMNVSTLELGDSALYLCASSLSRGETQYFGPGTRLLVL.

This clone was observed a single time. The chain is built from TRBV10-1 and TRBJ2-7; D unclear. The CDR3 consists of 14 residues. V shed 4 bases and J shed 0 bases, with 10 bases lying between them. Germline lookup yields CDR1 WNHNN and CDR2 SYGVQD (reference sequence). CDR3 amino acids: CASSGTLDSYEQYF. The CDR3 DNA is TGCGCCAGCAGTGGAACGCTGGACTCCTACGAGCAGTACTTC.

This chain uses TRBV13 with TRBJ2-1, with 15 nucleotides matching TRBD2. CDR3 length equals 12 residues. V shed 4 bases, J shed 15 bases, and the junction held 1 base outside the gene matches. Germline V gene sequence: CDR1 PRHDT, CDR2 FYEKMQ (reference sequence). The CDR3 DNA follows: TGTGCCAGCAGCTGGGGACTAGCGGGAGGGTTCTTC. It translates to CASSWGLAGGFF.

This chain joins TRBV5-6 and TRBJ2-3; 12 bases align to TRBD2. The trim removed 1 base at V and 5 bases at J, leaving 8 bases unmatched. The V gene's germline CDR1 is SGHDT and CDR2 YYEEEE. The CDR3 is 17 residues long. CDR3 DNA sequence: TGTGCCAGCAGCTTGATCCTAGCGGGAGGGCCAAGAGATACGCAGTATTTT. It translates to CASSLILAGGPRDTQYF. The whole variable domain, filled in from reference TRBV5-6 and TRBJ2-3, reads DAGVTQSPTHLIKTRGQQVTLRCSPKSGHDTVSWYQQALGQGPQFIFQYYEEEERQRGNFPDRFSGHQFPNYSSELNVNALLLGDSALYLCASSLILAGGPRDTQYFGPGTRLTVL.

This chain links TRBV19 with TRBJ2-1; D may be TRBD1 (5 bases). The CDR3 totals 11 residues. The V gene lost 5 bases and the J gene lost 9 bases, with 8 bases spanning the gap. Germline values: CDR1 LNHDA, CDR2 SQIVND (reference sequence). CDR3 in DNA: TGTGCCAGTAGTGGTCAGGGTGAGCAGTTCTTC. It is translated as CASSGQGEQFF.